The TCR beta chain under discussion was sequenced for a study of T cell changes during pregnancy in multiple sclerosis. This CDR3 has 14 residues. Per the germline V gene, CDR1 is WSHSY and CDR2 is SAAADI. The V and J ends lost 3 bases and 0 bases respectively, with 8 bases between them. Clones were read by immunoSEQ multiplex PCR, and TCRdb kept only the in-frame ones, dropping some. The sample contains over 50,000 clones, approximately 91% of which appear only once. This TCR came from a female donor with multiple sclerosis, enrolled in a pregnancy study. Sequenced here: peripheral blood, sampled after pregnancy. The chain uses TRBV10-2 and TRBJ1-2; a possible D gene is TRBD1 (5 bases). The CDR3 loop reads CASSEGDSNYGYTF. The CDR3 coding sequence is TGCGCCAGCAGTGAAGGGGATTCTAACTATGGCTACACCTTC.